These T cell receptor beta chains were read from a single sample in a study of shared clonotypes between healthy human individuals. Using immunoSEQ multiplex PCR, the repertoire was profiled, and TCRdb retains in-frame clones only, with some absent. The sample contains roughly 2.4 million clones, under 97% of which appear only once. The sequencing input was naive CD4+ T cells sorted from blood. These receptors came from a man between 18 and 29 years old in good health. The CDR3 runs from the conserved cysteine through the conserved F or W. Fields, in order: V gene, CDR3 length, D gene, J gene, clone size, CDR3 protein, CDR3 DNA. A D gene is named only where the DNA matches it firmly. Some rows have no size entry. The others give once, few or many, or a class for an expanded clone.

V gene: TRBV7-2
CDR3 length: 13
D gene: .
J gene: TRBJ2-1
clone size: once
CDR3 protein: CASSLGPPGEQFF
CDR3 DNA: TGTGCCAGCAGCTTGGGACCCCCGGGTGAGCAGTTCTTC

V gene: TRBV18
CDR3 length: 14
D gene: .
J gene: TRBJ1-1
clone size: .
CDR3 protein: CASSPRQERTEAFF
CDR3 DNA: TGTGCCAGCTCACCACGGCAGGAGAGGACTGAAGCTTTCTTT

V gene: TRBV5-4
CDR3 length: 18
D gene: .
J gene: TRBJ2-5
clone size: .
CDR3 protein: CASSPRVRPRAGEETQYF
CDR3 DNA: TGTGCCAGCAGCCCCCGGGTCCGACCGCGCGCAGGGGAAGAGACCCAGTACTTC

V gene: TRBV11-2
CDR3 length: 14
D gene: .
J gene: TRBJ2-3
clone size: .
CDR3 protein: CASSVAGGTDTQYF
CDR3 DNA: TGTGCCAGCAGCGTGGCAGGGGGCACAGATACGCAGTATTTT

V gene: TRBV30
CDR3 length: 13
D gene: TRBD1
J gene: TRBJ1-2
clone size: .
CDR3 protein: CAWSAGTDYGYTF
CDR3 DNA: TGTGCCTGGAGCGCCGGGACAGATTATGGCTACACCTTC

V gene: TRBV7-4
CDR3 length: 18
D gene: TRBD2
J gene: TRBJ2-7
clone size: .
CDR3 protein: CASSLAPSLSGRAGEQYF
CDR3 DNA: TGTGCCAGCAGCTTAGCGCCCAGCCTTAGCGGGAGGGCGGGGGAGCAGTACTTC

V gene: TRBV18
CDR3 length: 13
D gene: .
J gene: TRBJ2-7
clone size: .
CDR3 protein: CASRLGPTYEQYF
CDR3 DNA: TGTGCCAGCCGGTTGGGCCCAACCTACGAGCAGTACTTC

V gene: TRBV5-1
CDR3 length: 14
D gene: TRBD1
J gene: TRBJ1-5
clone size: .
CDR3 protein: CASSSGQPNQPQHF
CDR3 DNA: TGCGCCAGCAGCTCGGGACAGCCCAATCAGCCCCAGCATTTT

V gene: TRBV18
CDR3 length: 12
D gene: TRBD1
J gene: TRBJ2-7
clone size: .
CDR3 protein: CASSDRVGEQYF
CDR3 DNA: TGTGCCAGCTCAGACAGGGTCGGCGAGCAGTACTTC

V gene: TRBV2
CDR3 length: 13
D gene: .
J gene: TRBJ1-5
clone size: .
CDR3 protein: CASSGEGNQPQHF
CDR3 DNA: TGTGCCAGCTCCGGAGAGGGCAATCAGCCCCAGCATTTT

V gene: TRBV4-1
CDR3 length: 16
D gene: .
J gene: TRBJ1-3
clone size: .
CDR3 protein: CASSSPDRSSGNTIYF
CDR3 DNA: TGCGCCAGCAGCTCTCCCGACCGAAGCTCTGGAAACACCATATATTTT

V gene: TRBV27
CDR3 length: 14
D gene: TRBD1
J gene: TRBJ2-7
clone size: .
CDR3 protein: CASSHRGDSYEQYF
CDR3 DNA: TGTGCCAGCAGCCACAGGGGGGACTCCTACGAGCAGTACTTC

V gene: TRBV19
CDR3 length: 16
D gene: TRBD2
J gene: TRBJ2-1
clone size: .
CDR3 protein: CASSSAGTSPYNEQFF
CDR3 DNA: TGTGCCAGTAGTAGCGCCGGGACTAGCCCCTACAATGAGCAGTTCTTC

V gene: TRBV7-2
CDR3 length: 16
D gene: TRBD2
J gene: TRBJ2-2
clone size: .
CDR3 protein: CASSQLAGVNTGELFF
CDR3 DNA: TGTGCCAGCAGCCAACTAGCGGGAGTTAACACCGGGGAGCTGTTTTTT

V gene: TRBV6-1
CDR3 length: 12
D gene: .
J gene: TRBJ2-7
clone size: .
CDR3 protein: CASLQGYYEQYF
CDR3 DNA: TGTGCCAGTCTCCAGGGTTACTACGAGCAGTACTTC

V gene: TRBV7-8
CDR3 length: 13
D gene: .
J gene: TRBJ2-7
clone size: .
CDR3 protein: CASSSTAGLEQYF
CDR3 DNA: TGTGCCAGCAGCTCAACCGCGGGCCTCGAGCAGTACTTC

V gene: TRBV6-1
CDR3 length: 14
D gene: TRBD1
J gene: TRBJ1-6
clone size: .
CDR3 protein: CASSGTGTGSPLHF
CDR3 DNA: TGTGCCAGCAGTGGGACAGGGACGGGTTCACCCCTCCACTTT

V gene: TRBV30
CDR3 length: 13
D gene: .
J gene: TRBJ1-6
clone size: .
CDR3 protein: CAWNRPLGSPLHF
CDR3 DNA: TGTGCCTGGAACAGACCTCTCGGTTCACCCCTCCACTTT

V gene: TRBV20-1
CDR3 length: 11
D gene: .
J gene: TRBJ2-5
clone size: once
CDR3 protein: CSAYREGTQYF
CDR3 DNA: TGCAGTGCCTACAGGGAAGGGACCCAGTACTTC

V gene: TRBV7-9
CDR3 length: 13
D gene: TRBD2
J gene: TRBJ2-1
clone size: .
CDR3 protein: CASSLAGGNEQFF
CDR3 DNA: TGTGCCAGCAGCCTAGCGGGGGGCAATGAGCAGTTCTTC

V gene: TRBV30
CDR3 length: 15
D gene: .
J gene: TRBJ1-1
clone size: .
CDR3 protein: CAWVGRGGRNTEAFF
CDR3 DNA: TGTGCCTGGGTAGGCAGGGGAGGGAGGAACACTGAAGCTTTCTTT

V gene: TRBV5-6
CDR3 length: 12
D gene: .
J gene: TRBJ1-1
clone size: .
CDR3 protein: CASSLRTFEAFF
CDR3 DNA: TGTGCCAGCAGCTTGCGGACATTTGAAGCTTTCTTT

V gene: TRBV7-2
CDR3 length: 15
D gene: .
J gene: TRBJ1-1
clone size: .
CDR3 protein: CASSLDGSKNTEAFF
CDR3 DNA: TGTGCCAGCAGCTTAGATGGATCAAAGAACACTGAAGCTTTCTTT

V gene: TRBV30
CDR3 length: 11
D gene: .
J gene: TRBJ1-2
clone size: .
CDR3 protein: CAWSVSRGYTF
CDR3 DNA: TGTGCCTGGAGTGTATCTCGGGGCTACACCTTC

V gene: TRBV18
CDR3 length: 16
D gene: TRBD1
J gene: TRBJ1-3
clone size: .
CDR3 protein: CASSPPTGAPGNTIYF
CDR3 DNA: TGTGCCAGCTCACCACCGACAGGGGCCCCTGGAAACACCATATATTTT

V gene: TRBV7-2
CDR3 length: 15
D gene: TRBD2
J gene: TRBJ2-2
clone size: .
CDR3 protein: CASSYGLAGTGELFF
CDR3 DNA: TGTGCCAGCAGCTACGGACTAGCGGGCACCGGGGAGCTGTTTTTT

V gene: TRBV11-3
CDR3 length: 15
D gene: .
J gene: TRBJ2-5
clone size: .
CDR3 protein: CASSLGSISGETQYF
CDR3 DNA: TGTGCCAGCAGCTTAGGAAGCATCAGCGGGGAGACCCAGTACTTC

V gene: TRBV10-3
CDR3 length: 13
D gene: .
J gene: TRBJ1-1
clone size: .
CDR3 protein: CAINQGLNTEAFF
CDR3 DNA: TGTGCCATCAATCAGGGACTGAACACTGAAGCTTTCTTT

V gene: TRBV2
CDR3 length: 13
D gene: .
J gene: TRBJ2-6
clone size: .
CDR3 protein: CASRGSGANVLTF
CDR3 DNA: TGTGCCAGCCGGGGGTCTGGGGCCAACGTCCTGACTTTC

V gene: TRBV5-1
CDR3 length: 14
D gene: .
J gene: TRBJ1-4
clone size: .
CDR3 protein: CASSLGQGEEKLFF
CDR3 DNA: TGCGCCAGCAGCTTAGGCCAGGGTGAAGAAAAACTGTTTTTT

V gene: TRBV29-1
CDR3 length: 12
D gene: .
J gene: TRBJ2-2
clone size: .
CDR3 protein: CSAVLNTGELFF
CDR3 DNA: TGCAGCGCCGTTCTGAACACCGGGGAGCTGTTTTTT

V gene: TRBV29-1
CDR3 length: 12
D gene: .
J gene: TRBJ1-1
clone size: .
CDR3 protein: CSVDRGGAEAFF
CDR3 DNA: TGCAGCGTTGACAGGGGTGGGGCTGAAGCTTTCTTT

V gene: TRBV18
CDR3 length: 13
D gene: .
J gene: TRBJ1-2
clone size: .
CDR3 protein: CASSPGNNYGYTF
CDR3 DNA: TGTGCCAGCTCACCCGGCAATAACTATGGCTACACCTTC

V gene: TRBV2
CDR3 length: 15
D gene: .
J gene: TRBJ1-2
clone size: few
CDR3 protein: CASSERGARAYGYTF
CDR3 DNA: TGTGCCAGCAGTGAGAGGGGGGCGCGGGCCTATGGCTACACCTTC

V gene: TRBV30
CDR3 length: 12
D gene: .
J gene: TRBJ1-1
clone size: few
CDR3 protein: CAWSRWDTEAFF
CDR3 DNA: TGTGCCTGGAGTCGGTGGGACACTGAAGCTTTCTTT

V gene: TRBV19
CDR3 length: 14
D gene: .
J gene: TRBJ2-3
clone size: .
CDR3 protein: CASSIQGSTDTQYF
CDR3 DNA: TGTGCCAGTAGTATCCAGGGGAGCACAGATACGCAGTATTTT

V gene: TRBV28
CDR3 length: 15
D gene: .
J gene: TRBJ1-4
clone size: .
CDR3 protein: CASSTSAGSNEKLFF
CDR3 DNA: TGTGCCAGCAGTACCTCAGCCGGGTCGAATGAAAAACTGTTTTTT

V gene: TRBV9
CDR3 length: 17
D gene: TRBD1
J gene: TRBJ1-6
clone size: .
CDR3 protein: CASARGQGALYNSPLHF
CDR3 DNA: TGTGCCAGCGCGAGGGGACAGGGAGCCCTCTATAATTCACCCCTCCACTTT

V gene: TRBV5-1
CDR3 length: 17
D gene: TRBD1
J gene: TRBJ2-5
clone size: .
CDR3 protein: CASSLDGQGAVGETQYF
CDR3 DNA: TGCGCCAGCAGCTTGGACGGACAGGGGGCAGTGGGAGAGACCCAGTACTTC

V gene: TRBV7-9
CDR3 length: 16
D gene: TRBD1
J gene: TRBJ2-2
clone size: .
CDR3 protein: CASSPTGTGYTGELFF
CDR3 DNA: TGTGCCAGCAGCCCCACCGGGACAGGGTACACCGGGGAGCTGTTTTTT

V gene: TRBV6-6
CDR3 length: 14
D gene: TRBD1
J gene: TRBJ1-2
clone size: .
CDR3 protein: CASSRTGVNYGYTF
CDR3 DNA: TGTGCCAGCAGTCGGACAGGGGTTAACTATGGCTACACCTTC

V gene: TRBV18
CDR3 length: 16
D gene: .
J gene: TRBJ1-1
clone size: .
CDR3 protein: CASSPREAGMNTEAFF
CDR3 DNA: TGTGCCAGCTCACCACGGGAGGCAGGCATGAACACTGAAGCTTTCTTT

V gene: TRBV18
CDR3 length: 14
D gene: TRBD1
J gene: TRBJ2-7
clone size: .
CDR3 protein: CASSPGTGSYEQYF
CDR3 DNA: TGTGCCAGCTCACCCGGGACAGGGTCCTATGAGCAGTACTTC

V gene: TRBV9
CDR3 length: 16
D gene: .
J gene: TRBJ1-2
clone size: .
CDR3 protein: CASSVGVWQGRNGYTF
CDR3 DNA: TGTGCCAGCAGCGTAGGGGTTTGGCAGGGACGGAATGGCTACACCTTC

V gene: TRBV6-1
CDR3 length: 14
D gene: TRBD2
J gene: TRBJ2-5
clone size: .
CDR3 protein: CASKGLAGPETQYF
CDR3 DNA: TGTGCCAGCAAAGGACTAGCGGGTCCAGAGACCCAGTACTTC

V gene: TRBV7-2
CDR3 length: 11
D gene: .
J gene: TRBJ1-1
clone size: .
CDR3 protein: CASSLAIEAFF
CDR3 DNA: TGTGCCAGCAGCTTAGCGATTGAAGCTTTCTTT

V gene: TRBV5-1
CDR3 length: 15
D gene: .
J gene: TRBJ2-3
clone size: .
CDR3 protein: CASSLDGESTDTQYF
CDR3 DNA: TGCGCCAGCAGCTTGGATGGAGAAAGCACAGATACGCAGTATTTT

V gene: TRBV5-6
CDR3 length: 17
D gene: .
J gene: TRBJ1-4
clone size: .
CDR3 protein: CASSLERGLGANEKLFF
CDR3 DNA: TGTGCCAGCAGCTTGGAACGGGGGTTAGGAGCTAATGAAAAACTGTTTTTT

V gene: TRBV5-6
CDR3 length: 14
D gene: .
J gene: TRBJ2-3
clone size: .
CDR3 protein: CASSTAGLTDTQYF
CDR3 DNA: TGTGCCAGCAGCACGGCGGGGCTCACAGATACGCAGTATTTT